The 32 T cell receptor beta chains in this list originate from one sample, sequenced in a study of cytomegalovirus exposure and HLA in healthy donors. This PCR relied on a set of 60 Vbeta primers and 13 Jbeta primers. Profiled with immunoSEQ multiplex PCR; TCRdb holds only in-frame clones, not every one. The repertoire consists of about 130,000 clones, with over 80% occurring once and the leading ten covering around 19%. The source material was PBMCs. The receptors were sampled from a man between 18 and 35 years old in good health and CMV-seropositive.

The chain uses TRBV28 and TRBJ1-2, with 10 bases identical to TRBD1. The CDR3 has 14 residues. Looked up from germline, CDR1 is MDHEN and CDR2 is SYDVKM. Trimming removed 3 bases from V and 8 bases from J; junction bases left unmatched: 6. Here the CDR3 DNA reads TGTGCCAGCAGTTTTCCGGGACAGGGGAGAGGCTACACCTTC. It codes for CASSFPGQGRGYTF.

This clone turned up a few times. The gene calls are TRBV6-1 and TRBJ2-7; D might be TRBD1 (6 bases). Trimming pared 4 bases from V and 2 bases from J, leaving 12 bases between. Germline V gene data show CDR1 as MNHNS and CDR2 as SASEGT. The CDR3 runs 14 residues. The CDR3 coding sequence is TGTGCCAGCAGTGCCCGGGACACCACCTACGAGCAGTACTTC. It translates to CASSARDTTYEQYF.

The chain employs TRBV5-1 and TRBJ1-2, with D possibly matching TRBD1 (6 bases). Germline CDR1 and CDR2: SGHRS and YFSETQ. Trimming pared 2 bases from V and 4 bases from J, leaving 18 bases between. This CDR3 is built from 16 residues. CDR3 residues: CASSLGIQGWGYGYTF. The CDR3 DNA reads TGCGCCAGCAGCTTAGGGATACAGGGATGGGGCTATGGCTACACCTTC.

The sample holds one count of this clone. This chain connects TRBV2 to TRBJ2-5; TRBD2 aligns across 11 bases. This CDR3 has 16 amino acids. V was clipped by 7 bases and J by 1 base; unmatched bases: 8. Germline CDR1 reads SNHLY; CDR2 reads FYNNEI. Here the CDR3 reads CASTDLGLAVQETQYF. The CDR3 DNA follows: TGTGCCAGCACAGACCTGGGACTAGCGGTCCAAGAGACCCAGTACTTC.

The CDR3, as DNA: TGCGCCAGCAGCCAAGACGGGGGGCTTACCTACGAGCAGTACTTC. Amino acid sequence: CASSQDGGLTYEQYF. The rearrangement joins TRBV4-1 to TRBJ2-7; possible D gene TRBD2, 7 bases. The V end was cut by 0 bases, the J end by 2 bases, with 11 bases between. The CDR3 sequence is 15 residues long. Germline loops: CDR1 MGHRA, CDR2 YSYEKL.

V and J are TRBV9 and TRBJ2-3; unclear D gene. CDR1 and CDR2 from the germline V gene are SGDLS and YYNGEE. V lost 2 bases to trimming and J lost 2 bases, with 9 bases between them. This CDR3 region has 14 residues. Here the CDR3 reads CASSVNQATDTQYF. The CDR3 bases are TGTGCCAGCAGCGTGAATCAGGCCACAGATACGCAGTATTTT.

The chain is built from TRBV7-9 and TRBJ2-7; D not certain. Germline V lookup: CDR1 SEHNR, CDR2 FQNEAQ (reference sequence). The length of the CDR3 is 14 residues. V was clipped by 5 bases and J by 1 base, with 12 bases between them. The CDR3 DNA sequence: TGTGCCAGCAGCCAGACTCAAGCTTCCTACGAGCAGTACTTC. This codes for CASSQTQASYEQYF.

The chain employs TRBV10-1 and TRBJ2-1; 8 positions match TRBD1. The length of the CDR3 is 15 residues. Per germline, CDR1 WNHNN and CDR2 SYGVQD (reference sequence). The J segment lost 9 bases and the V segment lost 0 bases, leaving 7 bases of the junction unmatched. The DNA of the CDR3 is TGCGCCAGCAGTGAGTCGGACAGGGTCTCCCCTGAGCAGTTCTTC. It translates to CASSESDRVSPEQFF.

The CDR3 bases are TGTGCCAGCAGCTTCTACGGGGGGGCTTACTACGAGCAGTACTTC. This gives the protein CASSFYGGAYYEQYF. The V and J genes are TRBV7-2 and TRBJ2-7, with 8 positions matching TRBD2. The CDR3 has 15 residues. Per germline, CDR1 SGHTA and CDR2 FQGNSA. After removal of 3 bases from V and 3 bases from J, the junction contained 7 bases not matched to a gene.

This rearrangement joins TRBV7-3 to TRBJ1-1, with TRBD1 matching 8 bases. Germline lookup yields CDR1 SGHTA and CDR2 FQGTGA. The CDR3 runs to 17 residues. J gave up 0 bases and V 3 bases, and 9 bases lay outside the gene matches. CDR3 amino acids: CASSFPDRVVMNTEAFF. The CDR3 DNA reads as TGTGCCAGCAGCTTCCCGGACAGGGTAGTTATGAACACTGAAGCTTTCTTT.

The chain couples TRBV7-9 to TRBJ1-1; D gene uncertain. Trimming removed 5 bases from V and 1 base from J, with 8 bases in between. Germline CDR1 and CDR2: SEHNR and FQNEAQ (reference sequence). This CDR3 is 13 amino acids long. The CDR3 sequence is CASSPTGNTEAFF. DNA of the CDR3: TGTGCCAGCAGCCCGACGGGGAACACTGAAGCTTTCTTT. The whole variable domain, filled in from reference TRBV7-9 and TRBJ1-1, reads DTGVSQNPRHKITKRGQNVTFRCDPISEHNRLYWYRQTLGQGPEFLTYFQNEAQLEKSRLLSDRFSAERPKGSFSTLEIQRTEQGDSAMYLCASSPTGNTEAFFGQGTRLTVV.

This clone is a singleton in its sample. The V call is TRBV6-6, the J call TRBJ2-5, with TRBD2 identical over 8 bases. Germline CDR1 is MNHNY and CDR2 is SVGAGI (reference sequence). V trimming: 8 bases; J trimming: 4 bases; junction bases outside the gene matches: 9. The CDR3 extends over 14 amino acids. CDR3 bases: TGTGCCAGCGATGGCGGGGGGATCCCAGAGACCCAGTACTTC. As protein: CASDGGGIPETQYF.

The chain carries TRBV27 and TRBJ2-1, with TRBD1 identical over 10 bases. The CDR3 is 15 amino acids. Germline-derived CDR1 and CDR2 are MNHEY and SMNVEV (reference sequence). Losses at the gene ends were 8 bases for V and 6 bases for J; bases not matched to a gene: 10. The CDR3 loop is CASRRQGARVNEQFF. The CDR3 nucleotides are TGTGCCAGCCGACGACAGGGGGCAAGAGTCAATGAGCAGTTCTTC.

This chain connects TRBV7-2 to TRBJ1-1, with 7 bases identical to TRBD1. Germline V gives CDR1 SGHTA, CDR2 FQGNSA. The CDR3 is 15 residues long. V shed 3 bases and J 7 bases; nucleotides not matched to a gene: 11. CDR3 DNA sequence: TGTGCCAGCAGCTTCGGGGACAGTAGAAGTGGTGAAGCTTTCTTT. This translates into CASSFGDSRSGEAFF.

The J gene is TRBJ1-3, the V gene TRBV7-9; 8 bases line up with TRBD1. The CDR3 runs to 15 residues. J gave up 3 bases and V 2 bases, and 3 bases lay outside the gene matches. Germline assignment: CDR1 SEHNR and CDR2 FQNEAQ (reference sequence). The CDR3 DNA follows: TGTGCCAGCAGCTTACAGGGGGCTAATGGAAACACCATATATTTT. This sequence encodes CASSLQGANGNTIYF.

The J gene is TRBJ1-1, the V gene TRBV18, with 7 bases fitting TRBD1. Germline V gene sequence: CDR1 KGHSH, CDR2 LQKENI. V trimming: 3 bases; J trimming: 4 bases; junction bases outside the gene matches: 11. The CDR3 is 16 amino acids. The CDR3 here is CASSPPAGGILTEAFF. CDR3 coding DNA: TGTGCCAGCTCACCTCCTGCAGGGGGGATCCTCACTGAAGCTTTCTTT.

The chain combines TRBV5-1 with TRBJ2-7; the match to TRBD1 covers 7 bases. With V trimmed by 4 bases and J by 3 bases, 13 bases remained unmatched. CDR3 size: 16 residues. CDR1 and CDR2 (germline): SGHRS, YFSETQ. DNA of the CDR3: TGCGCCAGCAGCCCCTTAGGGACAGAGAATATCTACGAGCAGTACTTC. This codes for CASSPLGTENIYEQYF. Together with reference TRBV5-1 and TRBJ2-7, the CDR3 gives the full variable domain: KAGVTQTPRYLIKTRGQQVTLSCSPISGHRSVSWYQQTPGQGLQFLFEYFSETQRNKGNFPGRFSGRQFSNSRSEMNVSTLELGDSALYLCASSPLGTENIYEQYFGPGTRLTVT.

The rearrangement links TRBV11-3 to TRBJ2-3; D may be TRBD2 (5 bases). The ends were cut back, 5 bases at V and 4 bases at J, with 13 bases in the middle. CDR3 length: 14 amino acids. Germline loops: CDR1 SGHNT, CDR2 YENEEA. The CDR3 loop reads CASSRTSFADTQYF. As DNA, the CDR3 is TGTGCCAGCAGCAGAACTAGTTTCGCAGATACGCAGTATTTT.

V and J are TRBV19 and TRBJ1-3, with a possible D match to TRBD1 (5 bases). This CDR3 comprises 13 residues. V dropped 10 bases and J dropped 0 bases, with 10 bases sitting between them. Germline lookup yields CDR1 LNHDA and CDR2 SQIVND (reference sequence). CDR3 in amino acids: CATGGTSGNTIYF. Written as DNA, the CDR3 is TGTGCCACCGGAGGGACCTCTGGAAACACCATATATTTT.

The V call is TRBV2, the J call TRBJ2-5, with D perhaps matching TRBD1 (6 bases). Deletions cut 2 bases from V and 2 bases from J, with 21 bases between. The CDR3 spans 18 residues. Germline CDR1 and CDR2: SNHLY and FYNNEI. CDR3 sequence reads: CASSEWVTGQSGQETQYF. CDR3 bases: TGTGCCAGCAGTGAATGGGTCACGGGACAAAGTGGTCAAGAGACCCAGTACTTC. The whole variable domain, remainder taken from reference TRBV2 and TRBJ2-5, is EPEVTQTPSHQVTQMGQEVILRCVPISNHLYFYWYRQILGQKVEFLVSFYNNEISEKSEIFDDQFSVERPDGSNFTLKIRSTKLEDSAMYFCASSEWVTGQSGQETQYFGPGTRLLVL.

The chain uses TRBV4-2 and TRBJ2-5, with D possibly being TRBD2 (5 bases). The CDR3 runs to 15 residues. Trimming removed 1 base at V and 2 bases at J, with 11 bases between. CDR1 LGHNA and CDR2 YNFKEQ come from the germline V gene. The CDR3 is CASSQAGSKQETQYF. CDR3 DNA: TGTGCCAGCAGCCAAGCGGGGTCTAAGCAAGAGACCCAGTACTTC.

The rearrangement uses TRBV5-1 and TRBJ2-7, with TRBD1 identical over 8 bases. Unmatched junction bases numbered 9, after V lost 4 bases and J lost 6 bases. CDR1 SGHRS and CDR2 YFSETQ come from the germline V gene. There are 14 residues in the CDR3. This CDR3 is CASSEQGVLGEQYF. The DNA of the CDR3 is TGCGCCAGCAGCGAACAGGGGGTCCTAGGCGAGCAGTACTTC.

This sequence joins TRBV28 and TRBJ1-6; 7 positions agree with TRBD1. Germline V gives CDR1 MDHEN, CDR2 SYDVKM. V dropped 11 bases and J dropped 0; count of bases not matched to a gene: 19. This CDR3 has 19 residues. Here the CDR3 reads CACTPLGTDSYSYNSPLHF. The CDR3 DNA follows: TGTGCCTGCACACCCCTCGGGACAGACTCTTACTCCTATAATTCACCCCTCCACTTT.

This clone was seen only a few times. The V gene is TRBV7-9, the J gene TRBJ2-3, with 7 positions matching TRBD2. Losses at the gene ends were 6 bases for V and 4 bases for J; bases not matched to a gene: 7. Germline CDR1 and CDR2: SEHNR and FQNEAQ (reference sequence). The CDR3 has 14 residues. The CDR3 DNA reads TGTGCCAGCAGGGGGGACTACTCCCCAGATACGCAGTATTTT. This gives the protein CASRGDYSPDTQYF.

The chain uses TRBV14 and TRBJ2-7; D might be TRBD1 (8 bases). The CDR3 contains 13 residues. V gave up 4 bases and J gave up 7 bases, with 14 bases separating them. Germline assignment: CDR1 SGHDN and CDR2 FVKESK. The CDR3 DNA reads TGTGCCAGCAGCCGCTACAGGGGGGGGGAGCAGTACTTC. It encodes CASSRYRGGEQYF.

The chain uses TRBV7-2 and TRBJ1-6; possible D gene TRBD1, 6 bases. In germline, CDR1 is SGHTA, CDR2 FQGNSA. V lost 7 bases to trimming and J lost 2 bases, with 15 bases between them. This CDR3 region has 16 residues. The CDR3 bases are TGTGCCAGCAAAGGGGGGGACCTTACCTATAATTCACCCCTCCACTTT. Residues: CASKGGDLTYNSPLHF.

This sequence joins TRBV27 and TRBJ1-1, with D possibly being TRBD1 (5 bases). CDR1 and CDR2 from the germline V gene are MNHEY and SMNVEV (reference sequence). The ends were cut back, 4 bases at V and 3 bases at J, with 12 bases in the middle. The CDR3 totals 14 residues. In DNA, the CDR3 is TGTGCCAGCAGTTCCAGGGTGACGTACACTGAAGCTTTCTTT. It specifies CASSSRVTYTEAFF.

The chain employs TRBV7-6 and TRBJ2-7, with D tentatively TRBD2 (5 bases). From germline, CDR1 is SGHVS and CDR2 FNYEAQ. V dropped 10 bases and J dropped 1 base, with 14 bases sitting between them. The CDR3 is 13 amino acids. The CDR3, as DNA: TGTGCCAACGAGCGGACCGGGTCCTACGAGCAGTACTTC. It codes for CANERTGSYEQYF. Full variable domain (rest looked up from reference TRBV7-6 and TRBJ2-7): GAGVSQSPRYKVTKRGQDVALRCDPISGHVSLYWYRQALGQGPEFLTYFNYEAQQDKSGLPNDRFSAERPEGSISTLTIQRTEQRDSAMYRCANERTGSYEQYFGPGTRLTVT.

The J gene is TRBJ1-1, the V gene TRBV29-1, with 9 bases fitting TRBD1. The CDR3 has 12 amino acids. The germline V gene encodes CDR1 SQVTM and CDR2 ANQGSEA. Trimming at V came to 6 bases and at J to 3 bases, leaving 2 bases not matched to a gene. The CDR3 is CSVWTGDTEAFF. The CDR3 nucleotides are TGCAGCGTCTGGACAGGGGACACTGAAGCTTTCTTT.

The chain carries TRBV19 and TRBJ2-1; 8 bases are a match to TRBD2. After removal of 3 bases from V and 4 bases from J, the junction contained 2 bases not matched to a gene. This CDR3 region has 14 residues. Germline CDR1 reads LNHDA; CDR2 reads SQIVND (reference sequence). The CDR3 sequence: CASSIRGGYNEQFF. In DNA form, the CDR3 reads TGTGCCAGTAGTATTCGCGGGGGGTACAATGAGCAGTTCTTC.

The J gene is TRBJ2-3, the V gene TRBV5-4; TRBD2 matches at 7 bases. The germline V gene has CDR1 SGHNT and CDR2 YYREEE (reference sequence). This CDR3 region has 15 residues. V gave up 3 bases and J gave up 6 bases; unmatched junction bases: 10. CDR3 loop: CASSSGLIDTDTQYF. CDR3 coding DNA: TGTGCCAGCAGCTCGGGACTAATAGACACTGATACGCAGTATTTT.

Worth noting for this clone: An end of the junction does not agree with germline; a read error may underlie this. V usage is TRBV10-2 and J usage is TRBJ2-7, with D possibly TRBD2 on 5 matching bases. Germline V CDR1 and CDR2: WSHSY, SAAADI. The CDR3 has 12 amino acids. CDR3: CASSESQVPRDF. DNA of the CDR3: TGCGCCAGCAGTGAGTCCCAGGTCCCGAGGGACTTC.